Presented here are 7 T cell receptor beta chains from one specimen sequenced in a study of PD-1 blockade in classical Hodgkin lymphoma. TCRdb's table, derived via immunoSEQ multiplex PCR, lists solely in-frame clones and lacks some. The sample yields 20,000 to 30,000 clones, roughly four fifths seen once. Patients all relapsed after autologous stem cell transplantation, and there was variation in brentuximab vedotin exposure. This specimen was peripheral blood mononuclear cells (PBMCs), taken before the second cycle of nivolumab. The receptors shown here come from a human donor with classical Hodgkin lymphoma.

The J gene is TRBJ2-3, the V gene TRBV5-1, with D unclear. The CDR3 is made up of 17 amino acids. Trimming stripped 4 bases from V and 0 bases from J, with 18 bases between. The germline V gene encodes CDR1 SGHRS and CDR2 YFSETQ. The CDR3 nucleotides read TGCGCCAGCAGCGGGTCCGTTCGGGTCTATAGCACAGATACGCAGTATTTT. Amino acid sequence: CASSGSVRVYSTDTQYF.

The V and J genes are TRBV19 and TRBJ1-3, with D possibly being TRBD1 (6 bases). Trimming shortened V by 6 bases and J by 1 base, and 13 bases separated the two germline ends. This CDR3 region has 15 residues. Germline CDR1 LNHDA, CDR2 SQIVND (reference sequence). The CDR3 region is CASSHLDRSGNTIYF. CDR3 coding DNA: TGTGCCAGTAGCCACCTGGACAGATCTGGAAACACCATATATTTT.

The CDR3 region is CSVAGTGYGYTF. The CDR3 DNA sequence: TGCAGCGTTGCCGGGACAGGCTATGGCTACACCTTC. This chain uses TRBV29-1 with TRBJ1-2, with 8 bases lining up with TRBD1. Germline V gene lookup returns CDR1 SQVTM and CDR2 ANQGSEA. The CDR3 runs to 12 residues. With V trimmed by 4 bases and J by 4 bases, 2 bases remained unmatched. The whole variable domain, remainder taken from reference TRBV29-1 and TRBJ1-2, is SAVISQKPSRDICQRGTSLTIQCQVDSQVTMMFWYRQQPGQSLTLIATANQGSEATYESGFVIDKFPISRPNLTFSTLTVSNMSPEDSSIYLCSVAGTGYGYTFGSGTRLTVV.

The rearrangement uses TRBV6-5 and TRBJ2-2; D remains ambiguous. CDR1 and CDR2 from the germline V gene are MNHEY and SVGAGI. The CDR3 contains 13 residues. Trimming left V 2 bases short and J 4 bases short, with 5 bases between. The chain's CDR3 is CASSYDPTGELFF. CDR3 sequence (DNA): TGTGCCAGCAGTTACGATCCCACCGGGGAGCTGTTTTTT.

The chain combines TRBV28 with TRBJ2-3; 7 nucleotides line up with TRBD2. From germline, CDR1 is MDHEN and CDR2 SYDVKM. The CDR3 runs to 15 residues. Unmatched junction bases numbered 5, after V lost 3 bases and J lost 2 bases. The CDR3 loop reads CASSFGGESTDTQYF. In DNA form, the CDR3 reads TGTGCCAGCAGTTTTGGGGGGGAATCCACAGATACGCAGTATTTT. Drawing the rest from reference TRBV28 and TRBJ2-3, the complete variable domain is DVKVTQSSRYLVKRTGEKVFLECVQDMDHENMFWYRQDPGLGLRLIYFSYDVKMKEKGDIPEGYSVSREKKERFSLILESASTNQTSMYLCASSFGGESTDTQYFGPGTRLTVL.

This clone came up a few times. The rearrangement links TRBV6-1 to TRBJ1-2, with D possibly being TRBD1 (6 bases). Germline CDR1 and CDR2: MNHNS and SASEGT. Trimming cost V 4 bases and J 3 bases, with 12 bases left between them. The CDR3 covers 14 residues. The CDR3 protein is CASSAATGYYGYTF. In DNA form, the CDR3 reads TGTGCCAGCAGTGCCGCGACAGGTTACTATGGCTACACCTTC.

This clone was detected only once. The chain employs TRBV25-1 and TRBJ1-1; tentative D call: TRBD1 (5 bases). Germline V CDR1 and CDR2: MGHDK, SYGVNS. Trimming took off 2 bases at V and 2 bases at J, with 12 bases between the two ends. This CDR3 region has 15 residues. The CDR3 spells CASSENDRPNTEAFF. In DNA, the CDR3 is TGTGCCAGCAGTGAAAACGACAGACCCAACACTGAAGCTTTCTTT.